This paragraph covers one TCR beta chain sequence. Its antigen is currently unknown. This sample is part of a study of regulatory T cells in long-lasting Graves disease. Study background: Persistent cases took antithyroid drugs over 5 years and stayed TSH receptor antibody positive. Findings and caveats of the study: Persistent Graves' patients had lower TCR diversity than newly diagnosed ones. New patients shared fewer public clonotypes (roughly 1,000) than persistent patients did (more than 2,500). Samples came from peripheral blood alone, without thyroid tissue.

The CDR3 totals 15 residues. The V gene end was trimmed by 6 bases and the J gene end by 0 bases; junction bases not matched to a gene: 4. Per the germline V gene, CDR1 is DFQATT and CDR2 is SNEGSKA (reference sequence). The TCR beta library used iRepertoire HTBI primers with Arm-PCR amplification of CDR3. TCRdb re-analysed the multiplex PCR reads in MiXCR, keeping a single row per CDR3 protein. The data show roughly 400,000 distinct CDR3 sequences, over 20% seen once. As for time point: persistent/refractory GD, antithyroid drugs over 5 years with positive TRAb. After RNA was extracted from PBMCs, the TCR library was made from it.

The origin of this receptor is a female donor with Graves disease. The chain combines TRBV20-1 with TRBJ2-2; 10 positions agree with TRBD2. Sequenced here: peripheral blood mononuclear cells (PBMCs), sampled when the disease was refractory, from a patient treated with antithyroid drugs. The CDR3 DNA reads TGCAGTGCAAAGAGCGGGAGGGCGAACACCGGGGAGCTGTTTTTT. Amino acids: CSAKSGRANTGELFF.